This T cell receptor beta chain was sequenced during a study of cytomegalovirus exposure and HLA in healthy donors. Notes on the study in general: Prediction of most subjects' HLA-A and HLA-B alleles by TCR beta sequences was reportedly accurate.

The CDR3 loop spans 16 amino acids. Losses at the gene ends were 1 base for V and 2 bases for J; bases not matched to a gene: 4. Germline V gene lookup returns CDR1 MNHNS and CDR2 SASEGT. The PCR contained 60 Vbeta and 13 Jbeta primers. Generated by immunoSEQ multiplex PCR, the TCRdb table keeps only in-frame clones and is missing some. The sample consists of 150,000 to 190,000 clones, 82% of them appearing once. This clone was seen at least ten times. Its specificity is unknown. The sequence came from a woman aged 45-59 years in good health and CMV-seropositive. The sequenced sample was PBMCs. The V gene is TRBV6-1, the J gene TRBJ2-7; 11 bases map to TRBD2. Here the CDR3 DNA reads TGTGCCAGCAGTGAAGTAGCGGGGGGGATCACCTACGAGCAGTACTTC. It encodes CASSEVAGGITYEQYF.